The next 13 T cell receptor beta chains were all read from a single sample in a study of OX40 agonist ivuxolimab in advanced cancers. Libraries were prepared by immunoSEQ multiplex PCR; TCRdb keeps only in-frame clonotypes and omits some of them. In the table there are roughly 70,000 clones, 85% to 90% of which are singletons. The sample was CD4+ or CD8+ T cells sorted from blood, taken in a trial of the OX40 agonist ivuxolimab. The origin of the receptors is an adult with an advanced solid tumor such as melanoma, head and neck, liver or kidney cancer.

The chain employs TRBV12-1 and TRBJ1-1; the table names TRBD1, a call not compared with the DNA. TRBV12-1 is recorded as a pseudogene. The CDR3 sequence is 16 residues long. CDR3 coding DNA: TGTGCCAGCAGCTTTTATCTCATAAGGCAGGCAATCGAAGCTTTCTTT. It encodes CASSFYLIRQAIEAFF.

The chain links TRBV19 to TRBJ2-1; 13 bases are shared with TRBD2. The CDR3 covers 15 residues. V shed 5 bases and J 8 bases; nucleotides not matched to a gene: 6. CDR1 is LNHDA, CDR2 SQIVND, per germline (reference sequence). The CDR3 region has the DNA TGTGCCAGTAGTGCTCGGACTAGCGGGAGCGATGAGCAGTTCTTC. As protein: CASSARTSGSDEQFF.

CDR3 sequence: CASLSDFEAFF. The CDR3 DNA reads TGTGCCAGCCTCTCCGATTTCGAAGCTTTCTTT. The chain links TRBV19 to TRBJ1-1, with D hard to call. The CDR3 spans 11 residues. V was shortened by 9 bases and J by 8 bases, with 13 bases between the two germline ends. The V gene's germline CDR1 is LNHDA and CDR2 SQIVND (reference sequence).

The genes are TRBV7-2 and TRBJ2-7; D is ambiguous. The CDR3 sequence is 13 residues long. Germline CDR1 reads SGHTA; CDR2 reads FQGNSA. The V gene lost 1 base and the J gene lost 3 bases, with 7 bases spanning the gap. This CDR3 reads CASSLVQSYEQYF. The CDR3 DNA is TGTGCCAGCAGCTTAGTACAGAGCTACGAGCAGTACTTC.

The V gene is TRBV28, the J gene TRBJ1-5, with no clear D. The CDR3 sequence is 12 residues long. With 6 bases removed from V and 6 bases from J, the gap between germline ends came to 9 bases. Germline lookup yields CDR1 MDHEN and CDR2 SYDVKM. CDR3 sequence reads: CASSHGVQPQHF. Here the CDR3 DNA reads TGTGCCAGCAGCCATGGCGTTCAGCCCCAGCATTTT.

The rearrangement joins TRBV6-6 to TRBJ2-2; D might be TRBD1 or TRBD2, each matching 5 bases. This CDR3 has 15 residues. V was pared by 0 bases and J by 7 bases, with 12 bases between. Germline V CDR1 and CDR2: MNHNY, SVGAGI (reference sequence). CDR3 in DNA: TGTGCCAGCAGTTACTCGGGACGGGACGGCGGGGAGCTGTTTTTT. Amino acid sequence: CASSYSGRDGGELFF.

Details on this clone: A read error may produce the germline difference seen at one junction end. The chain couples TRBV7-7 to TRBJ2-1, with D unresolved. This CDR3 spans 13 amino acids. Germline V gene data show CDR1 as SSHAT and CDR2 as FNYEAQ (reference sequence). CDR3 region: CASSLGLGNEQFF. In DNA form, the CDR3 reads TGTGCTAGCAGCTTAGGTTTGGGGAATGAGCAGTTCTTC.

The V and J genes are TRBV5-4 and TRBJ1-3, with D perhaps matching TRBD1 (6 bases). V lost 0 bases to trimming and J lost 7 bases, with 8 bases between them. The CDR3 consists of 13 residues. CDR1 and CDR2 (germline): SGHNT, YYREEE (reference sequence). CDR3 sequence: CASSLEGVNTIYF. CDR3 nucleotide sequence: TGTGCCAGCAGCTTGGAGGGGGTCAACACCATATATTTT.

This clone was observed a handful of times. The genes are TRBV9 and TRBJ2-5; tentatively, D is TRBD1 or TRBD2 (5 bases each). The CDR3 contains 15 residues. V shed 1 base and J shed 5 bases, with 15 bases lying between them. The V gene's germline CDR1 is SGDLS and CDR2 YYNGEE. The CDR3 region has the DNA TGTGCCAGCAGCGTAATGGACGGGACGGGTGAGACCCAGTACTTC. This gives the protein CASSVMDGTGETQYF. The full variable domain, in which reference TRBV9 and TRBJ2-5 provide the parts outside the CDR3, is DSGVTQTPKHLITATGQRVTLRCSPRSGDLSVYWYQQSLDQGLQFLIQYYNGEERAKGNILERFSAQQFPDLHSELNLSSLELGDSALYFCASSVMDGTGETQYFGPGTRLLVL.

The gene calls are TRBV19 and TRBJ2-7, with 9 nucleotides matching TRBD1. The CDR3 extends over 13 amino acids. Trimming removed 5 bases from V and 9 bases from J; junction bases left unmatched: 8. CDR1 is LNHDA and CDR2 is SQIVND in the germline V gene (reference sequence). Written as DNA, the CDR3 is TGTGCCAGTAGTCTCCGGACAGGGGATGCGCAGTACTTC. Translating it yields CASSLRTGDAQYF.

The chain carries TRBV5-1 and TRBJ2-7; TRBD1 might be the D (6 bases). The CDR3 has 12 residues. Trimming took 4 bases from V and 2 from J, leaving 7 bases between them. Germline V gives CDR1 SGHRS, CDR2 YFSETQ. The CDR3 sequence is CASSRDTYEQYF. In DNA, the CDR3 is TGCGCCAGCAGCCGGGACACCTACGAGCAGTACTTC.

The chain has TRBV19 and TRBJ2-1; 11 bases are a match to TRBD2. The length of the CDR3 is 17 residues. Trimming took 6 bases from V and 0 from J; bases not matched to a gene: 7. Germline CDR1 reads LNHDA; CDR2 reads SQIVND (reference sequence). The CDR3 bases are TGTGCCAGTAGCGGCGGACTAGCGGGTGCCTCCTACAATGAGCAGTTCTTC. The encoded protein is CASSGGLAGASYNEQFF.

V usage is TRBV15 and J usage is TRBJ2-3; D is possibly TRBD1 (5 bases). Germline V gene data show CDR1 as LNHNV and CDR2 as YYDKDF (reference sequence). Trimming removed 3 bases from V and 2 bases from J, with 9 bases in between. The CDR3 runs 14 residues. DNA for the CDR3: TGTGCCACCAGCAGGTCGACAGTCACAGATACGCAGTATTTT. It yields the protein CATSRSTVTDTQYF.